These T cell receptor beta chains were read from a single sample in a study of identical twins. TCRdb reprocessed the 5' RACE reads with MiXCR, giving one entry per CDR3 protein. This table has about 200,000 distinct CDR3 sequences, roughly a tenth appearing once. Sequencing used memory T cells sorted from blood. All receptors come from a man aged 45-65 years in good health. CDR3s include the opening cysteine and the closing phenylalanine or tryptophan. A D gene is named only where the DNA matches it firmly. Size is omitted from some rows. Given values are once, few, many or a class for expanded clones.

J	size	D	V	CDR3	DNA
TRBJ2-4	many	NA	TRBV10-3	CAISESGTWIQYF	TGTGCCATCAGTGAGTCCGGGACATGGATTCAGTACTTC
TRBJ2-7	many	NA	TRBV2	CASRMRGTYEQYF	TGTGCCAGCCGGATGAGGGGGACCTACGAGCAGTACTTC
TRBJ2-1	many	NA	TRBV7-2	CASSYPLLRHNEQFF	TGTGCCAGCAGCTATCCCCTCTTGCGGCACAATGAGCAGTTCTTC
TRBJ1-5	NA	NA	TRBV19	CASRPTAGGNQPQHF	TGTGCCAGTCGCCCGACCGCAGGGGGCAATCAGCCCCAGCATTTT
TRBJ2-1	many	TRBD2	TRBV9	CASSVSGEDYNEQFF	TGTGCCAGCAGCGTTAGCGGGGAAGACTACAATGAGCAGTTCTTC
TRBJ2-1	few	TRBD2	TRBV7-9	CASSRLSGGPYNEQFF	TGTGCCAGCAGCCGACTTAGCGGGGGACCCTACAATGAGCAGTTCTTC
TRBJ1-5	NA	NA	TRBV20-1	CSAMLGRDQPQHF	TGCAGTGCTATGTTAGGACGGGATCAGCCCCAGCATTTT
TRBJ1-2	NA	TRBD1	TRBV5-1	CASSPGQGRSYGYPF	TGCGCCAGCAGCCCGGGACAGGGAAGATCCTATGGCTACCCCTTC
TRBJ2-2	few	NA	TRBV5-1	CASSPRINTGELFF	TGCGCCAGCAGCCCCAGGATAAACACCGGGGAGCTGTTTTTT
TRBJ2-1	many	TRBD1	TRBV5-6	CASSTLGQGAVDEQFF	TGTGCCAGCTCAACCCTGGGACAGGGGGCGGTCGATGAGCAGTTCTTC
TRBJ1-5	few	NA	TRBV2	CASSEWPNQPQHF	TGTGCCAGCAGTGAATGGCCGAATCAGCCCCAGCATTTT
TRBJ1-4	NA	NA	TRBV4-2	CASSQERHVATNEKLFF	TGTGCCAGCAGCCAGGAACGACATGTCGCAACTAATGAAAAACTGTTTTTT
TRBJ2-7	NA	NA	TRBV7-3	CASSFGPNSYEQYF	TGTGCCAGCAGCTTTGGACCGAACAGCTACGAGCAGTACTTC
TRBJ2-3	many	NA	TRBV28	CASRAQSPDTQYF	TGTGCCAGCCGCGCTCAGAGCCCAGATACGCAGTATTTT
TRBJ2-1	many	NA	TRBV20-1	CSAKSHLAIGAEQFF	TGCAGTGCTAAATCTCATCTGGCCATTGGCGCTGAGCAGTTCTTC
TRBJ2-2	NA	TRBD2	TRBV27	CASFEGGLAGTGELFF	TGTGCCAGTTTCGAGGGGGGACTAGCGGGGACCGGGGAGCTGTTTTTT
TRBJ2-5	many	TRBD2	TRBV20-1	CSAQTSGRASETQYF	TGCAGTGCTCAGACTAGCGGGAGGGCCAGTGAGACCCAGTACTTC
TRBJ2-1	many	TRBD2	TRBV6-8	CASSNRLAGGYNEQFF	TGTGCCAGCAGTAACCGACTAGCGGGGGGCTACAATGAGCAGTTCTTC
TRBJ1-5	NA	NA	TRBV6-2/TRBV6-3	CASSFGQVINQPQHF	TGTGCCAGCAGTTTCGGGCAGGTGATCAATCAGCCCCAGCATTTT
TRBJ2-5	few	NA	TRBV28	CATMGFAETQYF	TGTGCCACCATGGGCTTTGCAGAGACCCAGTACTTC
TRBJ2-5	NA	TRBD2	TRBV12-3/TRBV12-4	CASSNGLGGETQYF	TGTGCCAGCAGCAATGGCCTGGGAGGGGAGACCCAGTACTTC
TRBJ2-1	many	NA	TRBV20-1	CSAPRTGDNEQFF	TGCAGTGCCCCGAGAACCGGGGACAATGAGCAGTTCTTC
TRBJ2-7	many	NA	TRBV5-6	CASSTGPGFPQYF	TGTGCCAGCAGCACCGGTCCCGGATTCCCGCAGTACTTC
TRBJ2-5	many	NA	TRBV3-1	CASSQNSRLSTETQYF	TGTGCCAGCAGCCAAAACTCCCGGCTTTCGACAGAGACCCAGTACTTC
TRBJ1-2	many	NA	TRBV5-1	CASSLPNYGYTF	TGCGCCAGCAGCTTGCCTAACTATGGCTACACCTTC
TRBJ1-2	NA	TRBD1	TRBV28	CASRRFGQDEGYTF	TGTGCCAGCAGGCGTTTCGGACAGGATGAGGGCTACACCTTC
TRBJ1-6	once	NA	TRBV18	CASSQDRSSSPLHF	TGTGCCAGCTCACAGGACCGATCGAGTTCACCCCTCCACTTT
TRBJ2-5	few	TRBD2	TRBV19	CASSRTTSGVVETQYF	TGTGCCAGTAGTAGAACGACTAGCGGGGTTGTCGAGACCCAGTACTTC
TRBJ2-7	NA	NA	TRBV7-2	CASSHRESGREQYF	TGTGCCAGCAGCCACAGGGAGTCCGGGCGCGAGCAGTACTTC
TRBJ1-1	many	TRBD1	TRBV11-2	CASRTLRDRGSGTEAFF	TGTGCCAGCAGAACCCTCCGGGACAGGGGATCGGGCACTGAAGCTTTCTTT
TRBJ2-1	NA	TRBD1	TRBV23-1	CASTGTVYNEQFF	TGCGCCAGCACGGGGACAGTTTACAATGAGCAGTTCTTC
TRBJ1-6	many	NA	TRBV10-3	CAISSTLFTVSSYNSPLHF	TGTGCCATCAGTTCAACCCTATTCACCGTCAGCTCCTATAATTCACCCCTCCACTTT
TRBJ1-4	few	NA	TRBV4-3	CASSQAPLSNEKLFF	TGCGCCAGCAGCCAAGCTCCGTTATCGAATGAAAAACTGTTTTTT
TRBJ2-3	NA	NA	TRBV29-1	CSVEGRHWTDTQYF	TGCAGCGTTGAAGGGAGGCACTGGACAGATACGCAGTATTTT
TRBJ1-2	few	NA	TRBV29-1	CSVEEGDGKLYGYTF	TGCAGCGTTGAAGAAGGGGACGGAAAACTCTATGGCTACACCTTC
TRBJ2-5	many	TRBD1	TRBV11-2	CASSLNTGGFQETQYF	TGTGCCAGCAGCTTAAATACAGGGGGTTTCCAAGAGACCCAGTACTTC
TRBJ2-5	NA	TRBD2	TRBV28	CASSLLGLAEETQYF	TGTGCCAGCAGTTTATTGGGACTAGCGGAAGAGACCCAGTACTTC
TRBJ2-1	few	TRBD2	TRBV12-3/TRBV12-4	CASRASGGVGRGHYNEQFF	TGTGCCAGCAGGGCCTCGGGAGGGGTCGGCAGGGGCCACTACAATGAGCAGTTCTTC
TRBJ2-6	few	NA	TRBV4-1	CASSQIGSSGANVLTF	TGCGCCAGCAGCCAAATAGGGAGCTCTGGGGCCAACGTCCTGACTTTC
TRBJ1-2	NA	NA	TRBV6-1	CASSERGGGYTF	TGTGCCAGCAGTGAACGGGGTGGCGGCTACACCTTC
TRBJ2-7	many	TRBD1	TRBV6-5	CASSYGTGGSYEQYF	TGTGCCAGCAGTTACGGGACAGGGGGATCCTACGAGCAGTACTTC
TRBJ2-2	many	NA	TRBV18	CASSARVDAGELFF	TGTGCCAGCTCAGCCCGGGTTGACGCCGGGGAGCTGTTTTTT